Listed here are 32 T cell receptor beta chains from one sample, sequenced in a study of blood T cell repertoires in COVID-19. Using immunoSEQ multiplex PCR, the repertoire was profiled, and TCRdb retains in-frame clones only, with some absent. The sample comprises 250,000 to 350,000 clones, about 88% of which are singletons, and about 12% rests with the top ten. The sequenced material came from peripheral blood. Receptors originate from a woman in her sixties or seventies with acute or convalescent COVID-19.

V gene TRBV7-9 combines with J gene TRBJ1-2; TRBD1 is a possible D gene (5 bases). The V end lost 6 bases, the J end lost 4 bases, and 12 bases lay between the germline ends. The CDR3 sequence is 13 residues long. Germline V gene lookup returns CDR1 SEHNR and CDR2 FQNEAQ (reference sequence). CDR3 bases: TGTGCCAGCAGGGTAGACAGAGGCTATGGCTACACCTTC. Protein product: CASRVDRGYGYTF.

The V gene is TRBV6-2 or TRBV6-3, the J gene TRBJ1-1; 7 bases agree with TRBD1. Unmatched junction bases numbered 7, after V lost 2 bases and J lost 1 base. The CDR3 runs to 16 residues. CDR1 and CDR2 (germline): MNHEY, SVGEGT. In DNA form, the CDR3 reads TGTGCCAGCAGTTACGCCGGGACAGCAAAGAACACTGAAGCTTTCTTT. Translating gives CASSYAGTAKNTEAFF.

This sequence joins TRBV14 and TRBJ2-1, with TRBD2 identical over 9 bases. Germline trimming cut 4 bases from V and 1 base from J; bases unmatched to any gene: 11. CDR1 is SGHDN, CDR2 FVKESK, per germline. CDR3 size: 18 residues. The CDR3 region has the DNA TGTGCCAGCAGCCCGCGGGGAGCGGGAGGAGGGTCCTACAATGAGCAGTTCTTC. It encodes CASSPRGAGGGSYNEQFF.

This chain uses TRBV5-4 with TRBJ2-1, with 13 bases fitting TRBD2. J lost 6 bases, V lost 2 bases, and 5 bases had no gene match. The CDR3 has 16 residues. The germline gives CDR1 SGHNT, CDR2 YYREEE (reference sequence). CDR3 DNA: TGTGCCAGCAGCTTAACTAGCGGGGGGGCTGGCAATGAGCAGTTCTTC. Translation gives CASSLTSGGAGNEQFF.

The chain joins TRBV7-2 to TRBJ2-5; D gene ambiguous. Trimming took 5 bases from V and 2 from J, leaving 3 bases between them. CDR1 and CDR2 from the germline V gene are SGHTA and FQGNSA. The CDR3 loop spans 11 amino acids. CDR3 bases: TGTGCCAGCAGCGTACAAGAGACCCAGTACTTC. Its translation: CASSVQETQYF.

The chain links TRBV27 to TRBJ2-7, with 9 nucleotides matching TRBD1. V shed 5 bases and J 6 bases; nucleotides not matched to a gene: 8. Germline assignment: CDR1 MNHEY and CDR2 SMNVEV (reference sequence). The CDR3 sequence is 14 residues long. CDR3 bases: TGTGCCAGCAGTGTCCGGGACAGGGTGGGCGAGCAGTACTTC. Protein: CASSVRDRVGEQYF.

The genes are TRBV7-8 and TRBJ2-7, with D possibly TRBD2 on 5 matching bases. This CDR3 is 11 amino acids long. From germline, CDR1 is SGHVS and CDR2 FQNEAQ. Deletions cut 8 bases from V and 4 bases from J, with 9 bases between. CDR3 nucleotides: TGTGCCAGCGGACTTTCATACGAGCAGTACTTC. This translates into CASGLSYEQYF. Drawing the rest from reference TRBV7-8 and TRBJ2-7, the complete variable domain is GAGVSQSPRYKVAKRGQDVALRCDPISGHVSLFWYQQALGQGPEFLTYFQNEAQLDKSGLPSDRFFAERPEGSVSTLKIQRTQQEDSAVYLCASGLSYEQYFGPGTRLTVT.

The V call is TRBV18, the J call TRBJ1-1; D gene ambiguous. Deletions cut 5 bases from V and 1 base from J, with 11 bases between. The germline V gene has CDR1 KGHSH and CDR2 LQKENI. This CDR3 contains 14 residues. CDR3 in amino acids: CASSSVQENTEAFF. CDR3 sequence (DNA): TGTGCCAGCTCATCGGTGCAGGAGAACACTGAAGCTTTCTTT. Combining the CDR3 with reference TRBV18 and TRBJ1-1 gives the whole variable domain NAGVMQNPRHLVRRRGQEARLRCSPMKGHSHVYWYRQLPEEGLKFMVYLQKENIIDESGMPKERFSAEFPKEGPSILRIQQVVRGDSAAYFCASSSVQENTEAFFGQGTRLTVV.

The rearrangement joins TRBV7-2 to TRBJ1-4; TRBD1 might be the D (5 bases). Trimming left V 5 bases short and J 11 bases short, with 12 bases between. Germline V gene lookup returns CDR1 SGHTA and CDR2 FQGNSA. The CDR3 spans 12 residues. CDR3 sequence: CASSTGGDKLFF. The CDR3 DNA reads TGTGCCAGCAGCACGGGGGGGGATAAACTGTTTTTT. The full variable domain, with the rest looked up from reference TRBV7-2 and TRBJ1-4, is GAGVSQSPSNKVTEKGKDVELRCDPISGHTALYWYRQSLGQGLEFLIYFQGNSAPDKSGLPSDRFSAERTGGSVSTLTIQRTQQEDSAVYLCASSTGGDKLFFGSGTQLSVL.

A few counts support this clone. The CDR3 sequence is CASSQETGRNTEAFF. The CDR3 DNA sequence: TGCGCCAGCAGCCAGGAGACAGGGCGGAACACTGAAGCTTTCTTT. This sequence joins TRBV4-3 and TRBJ1-1; 7 nucleotides agree with TRBD1. The CDR3 covers 15 residues. With 3 bases clipped from V and 1 base from J, the junction kept 5 bases outside the gene matches. Germline assignment: CDR1 LGHNA and CDR2 YSLEER.

The J gene is TRBJ2-3, the V gene TRBV19; tentative D call: TRBD2 (5 bases). The germline V gene has CDR1 LNHDA and CDR2 SQIVND (reference sequence). Trimming removed 7 bases from V and 2 bases from J, with 16 bases in between. This CDR3 is 15 amino acids long. CDR3 residues: CASNGGPSNTDTQYF. DNA of the CDR3: TGTGCCAGTAACGGCGGGCCCTCAAACACAGATACGCAGTATTTT.

This chain links TRBV5-5 with TRBJ1-3, with D maybe TRBD1 (6 bases). Germline values: CDR1 SGHKS, CDR2 YYEKEE (reference sequence). This CDR3 is 16 amino acids long. Deletions cut 3 bases from V and 4 bases from J, with 17 bases between. The CDR3 nucleotides read TGTGCCAGCAGCTGGTTGACAGGCACCAGCGGAAACACCATATATTTT. It is translated as CASSWLTGTSGNTIYF.

With regard to this clone: Additional DNA sequences in this sample encode the identical CDR3. The rearrangement uses TRBV20-1 and TRBJ1-1; TRBD1 is a possible D gene (5 bases). This CDR3 contains 11 residues. With 6 bases removed from V and 5 bases from J, the gap between germline ends came to 10 bases. Per germline, CDR1 DFQATT and CDR2 SNEGSKA (reference sequence). CDR3 region: CSAGRGTEAFF. CDR3 DNA sequence: TGCAGTGCCGGAAGGGGTACTGAAGCTTTCTTT.

This chain connects TRBV25-1 to TRBJ2-1, with a tentative D call TRBD1 (9 bases). This CDR3 region has 16 residues. Germline assignment: CDR1 MGHDK and CDR2 SYGVNS. Trimming removed 8 bases at V and 9 bases at J, with 26 bases between. CDR3 in amino acids: CASRGLAGQGLSEQFF. CDR3 sequence (DNA): TGTGCCAGCCGCGGATTAGCGGGACAGGGTTTGAGTGAGCAGTTCTTC.

The J gene is TRBJ2-7, the V gene TRBV5-1, with D tentatively TRBD2 (5 bases). Trimming left V 5 bases short and J 3 bases short, with 21 bases between. The germline V gene has CDR1 SGHRS and CDR2 YFSETQ. The CDR3 covers 16 residues. CDR3 sequence: CASSSRSGVTNYEQYF. Here the CDR3 DNA reads TGCGCCAGCAGTTCAAGATCCGGGGTTACCAACTACGAGCAGTACTTC.

This chain joins TRBV2 and TRBJ2-1, with TRBD2 matching 10 bases. V dropped 6 bases and J dropped 6; count of bases not matched to a gene: 8. The CDR3 totals 15 residues. Per the germline V gene, CDR1 is SNHLY and CDR2 is FYNNEI. The CDR3 here is CASSAKAGGFNEQFF. For the CDR3, the DNA is TGTGCCAGCAGCGCTAAAGCGGGAGGGTTCAATGAGCAGTTCTTC.

The gene calls are TRBV5-4 and TRBJ1-5, with 8 bases identical to TRBD1. CDR1 and CDR2 from the germline V gene are SGHNT and YYREEE (reference sequence). The CDR3 has 16 amino acids. With 2 bases clipped from V and 4 bases from J, the junction kept 8 bases outside the gene matches. In DNA form, the CDR3 reads TGTGCCAGCAGCTTTTCCGGGACAGGAATGAATCAGCCCCAGCATTTT. Translating it yields CASSFSGTGMNQPQHF.

This clone was counted between two and nine times. V usage is TRBV7-8 and J usage is TRBJ2-2, with 13 bases aligning to TRBD2. The junction had 7 bases not matched to a gene; V was cut back by 0 bases and J by 6 bases. The CDR3 spans 18 residues. Germline CDR1 and CDR2: SGHVS and FQNEAQ. CDR3 in DNA: TGTGCCAGCAGCTTAGCCCGGACTAGCGGGAGAGTCTCCGGGGAGCTGTTTTTT. Translated, it gives CASSLARTSGRVSGELFF. Full variable domain (rest looked up from reference TRBV7-8 and TRBJ2-2): GAGVSQSPRYKVAKRGQDVALRCDPISGHVSLFWYQQALGQGPEFLTYFQNEAQLDKSGLPSDRFFAERPEGSVSTLKIQRTQQEDSAVYLCASSLARTSGRVSGELFFGEGSRLTVL.

The chain joins TRBV5-1 to TRBJ1-1; D is ambiguous. CDR3 length equals 14 residues. V was pared by 7 bases and J by 0 bases, with 13 bases between. Per germline, CDR1 SGHRS and CDR2 YFSETQ. The CDR3: CASANSGMNTEAFF. In DNA, the CDR3 is TGCGCCAGCGCGAATTCAGGCATGAACACTGAAGCTTTCTTT.

Here the CDR3 reads CASSKGAGLAYEQYF. The CDR3 DNA follows: TGTGCCAGCAGCAAAGGTGCGGGGTTGGCCTACGAGCAGTACTTC. The chain recombines TRBV21-1 with TRBJ2-7; TRBD2, the D gene given by the table, was not confirmed from the DNA. TRBV21-1 is a pseudogene locus. This CDR3 comprises 15 residues.

This chain connects TRBV6-6 to TRBJ2-3; a possible D gene is TRBD2 (5 bases). CDR1 and CDR2 from the germline V gene are MNHNY and SVGAGI (reference sequence). Trimming stripped 5 bases from V and 7 bases from J, with 28 bases between. CDR3 length: 18 amino acids. The CDR3 nucleotides are TGTGCCAGCAGTCACCGTAATAGCGCCTCAACCGGAAGAAATACGCAGTATTTT. This translates into CASSHRNSASTGRNTQYF.

V is TRBV6-5 and J is TRBJ1-5; the D gene is possibly TRBD1 (6 bases). The ends were cut back, 4 bases at V and 4 bases at J, with 8 bases in the middle. The CDR3 consists of 13 residues. Germline V CDR1 and CDR2: MNHEY, SVGAGI. CDR3 DNA sequence: TGTGCCAGCAGTTCCGGGACAAATCAGCCCCAGCATTTT. The encoded protein is CASSSGTNQPQHF.

The count of this clone is one. The chain joins TRBV20-1 to TRBJ2-1; tentative D call: TRBD2 (5 bases). Germline values: CDR1 DFQATT, CDR2 SNEGSKA (reference sequence). V lost 3 bases and J lost 5, with 11 bases in between. The CDR3 runs 13 residues. Written as DNA, the CDR3 is TGCAGTGCTAGTAGTAGCGACAACAATGAGCAGTTCTTC. It yields the protein CSASSSDNNEQFF.

The genes are TRBV19 and TRBJ1-5; 10 bases align to TRBD1. Germline CDR1 and CDR2: LNHDA and SQIVND (reference sequence). The CDR3 runs to 14 residues. The junction had 4 bases not matched to a gene; V was cut back by 5 bases and J by 6 bases. The CDR3 bases are TGTGCCAGTAGTCTGCGGACAGGGGGTCAGCCCCAGCATTTT. Encoded protein: CASSLRTGGQPQHF.

V and J are TRBV28 and TRBJ2-7; TRBD2 might be the D (6 bases). Trimming removed 1 base from V and 4 bases from J, with 11 bases in between. The CDR3 has 14 residues. CDR1 MDHEN and CDR2 SYDVKM come from the germline V gene. The CDR3 protein is CASSLFRGSYEQYF. In DNA form, the CDR3 reads TGTGCCAGCAGTTTATTCCGGGGGAGTTACGAGCAGTACTTC. The complete variable domain, with remaining parts taken from reference TRBV28 and TRBJ2-7, reads DVKVTQSSRYLVKRTGEKVFLECVQDMDHENMFWYRQDPGLGLRLIYFSYDVKMKEKGDIPEGYSVSREKKERFSLILESASTNQTSMYLCASSLFRGSYEQYFGPGTRLTVT.

The chain carries TRBV19 and TRBJ1-3; 7 nucleotides match TRBD1. J was trimmed by 3 bases and V by 9 bases; bases with no gene match: 11. This CDR3 comprises 15 residues. Germline CDR1 LNHDA, CDR2 SQIVND (reference sequence). The chain's CDR3 is CASKQGKGGGNTIYF. The CDR3 bases are TGTGCCAGCAAACAGGGGAAGGGTGGTGGAAACACCATATATTTT.

The chain combines TRBV6-5 with TRBJ2-5; D perhaps matches TRBD2 (7 bases). Germline V CDR1 and CDR2: MNHEY, SVGAGI. The CDR3 covers 15 residues. Trimming removed 11 bases from V and 1 base from J, with 20 bases in between. CDR3 residues: CACRVGGALQETQYF. Here the CDR3 DNA reads TGTGCCTGCCGGGTTGGGGGGGCCCTCCAAGAGACCCAGTACTTC.

The V and J genes are TRBV18 and TRBJ2-7; TRBD2 matches 11 bases. There are 14 residues in the CDR3. Germline V gene data show CDR1 as KGHSH and CDR2 as LQKENI. V shed 6 bases and J 3 bases; nucleotides not matched to a gene: 4. The CDR3 loop reads CASSPGTSGYEQYF. As DNA, the CDR3 is TGTGCCAGCTCCCCCGGGACTAGCGGCTACGAGCAGTACTTC.

This rearrangement joins TRBV15 to TRBJ1-3; a weak D match, TRBD1 (5 bases). CDR1 and CDR2 from the germline V gene are LNHNV and YYDKDF (reference sequence). The CDR3 totals 13 residues. V was shortened by 5 bases and J by 4 bases, with 9 bases between the two germline ends. Written as DNA, the CDR3 is TGTGCCACCAGCCGGACATCCGGAAACACCATATATTTT. It translates to CATSRTSGNTIYF.

The chain employs TRBV12-2 and TRBJ2-7; TRBD1, the D gene given by the table, was not confirmed from the DNA. TRBV12-2 is noted as a pseudogene. CDR3 size: 16 residues. The CDR3 is CASRLPGQTVDYEQYF. CDR3 coding DNA: TGTGCAAGTCGCTTACCCGGACAAACCGTAGACTACGAGCAGTACTTC.

The rearrangement joins TRBV6-5 to TRBJ2-1; maybe TRBD2 (5 bases). From germline, CDR1 is MNHEY and CDR2 SVGAGI. Trimming stripped 7 bases from V and 9 bases from J, with 10 bases between. The CDR3 runs 11 residues. CDR3 in amino acids: CASTDSSEQFF. The DNA for the CDR3 is TGTGCCAGCACGGACTCAAGTGAGCAGTTCTTC.

V usage is TRBV27 and J usage is TRBJ2-3; 8 bases line up with TRBD1. Per germline, CDR1 MNHEY and CDR2 SMNVEV (reference sequence). The CDR3 contains 15 residues. Trimming cost V 3 bases and J 3 bases; bases outside gene matches: 5. For the CDR3, the DNA is TGTGCCAGCAGTTTTACGCAGGGGGCTACAGATACGCAGTATTTT. Its protein product is CASSFTQGATDTQYF.